The present entry profiles one T cell receptor beta chain with its context. This record comes from a study of blood T cell repertoires in COVID-19. This CDR3 has 14 amino acids. The V and J ends lost 6 bases and 6 bases respectively, with 15 bases between them. Germline-derived CDR1 and CDR2 are SNHLY and FYNNEI. TCRdb keeps only in-frame clones here, not all; method: immunoSEQ multiplex PCR. The table includes roughly 200,000 clones, around 80% detected once. The sequence was obtained from a woman over 75 with active or convalescent COVID-19. The J gene is TRBJ2-1, the V gene TRBV2, with a tentative D call TRBD2 (5 bases). The sequencing input was peripheral blood. CDR3 sequence: CASRSLANSNEQFF. In nucleotides, the CDR3 is TGTGCCAGCAGAAGTCTAGCTAATAGCAATGAGCAGTTCTTC. Looking up the rest from reference TRBV2 and TRBJ2-1 gives the full variable domain: EPEVTQTPSHQVTQMGQEVILRCVPISNHLYFYWYRQILGQKVEFLVSFYNNEISEKSEIFDDQFSVERPDGSNFTLKIRSTKLEDSAMYFCASRSLANSNEQFFGPGTRLTVL.